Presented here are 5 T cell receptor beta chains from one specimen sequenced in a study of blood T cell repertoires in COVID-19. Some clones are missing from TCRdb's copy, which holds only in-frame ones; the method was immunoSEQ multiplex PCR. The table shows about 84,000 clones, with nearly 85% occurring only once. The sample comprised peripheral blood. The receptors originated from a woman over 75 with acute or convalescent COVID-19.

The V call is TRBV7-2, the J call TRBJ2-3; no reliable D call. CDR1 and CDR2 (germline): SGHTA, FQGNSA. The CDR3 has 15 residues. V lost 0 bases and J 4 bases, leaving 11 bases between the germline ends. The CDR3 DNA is TGTGCCAGCAGCTTAGCGCTTCCTGGCTCAGATACGCAGTATTTT. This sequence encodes CASSLALPGSDTQYF.

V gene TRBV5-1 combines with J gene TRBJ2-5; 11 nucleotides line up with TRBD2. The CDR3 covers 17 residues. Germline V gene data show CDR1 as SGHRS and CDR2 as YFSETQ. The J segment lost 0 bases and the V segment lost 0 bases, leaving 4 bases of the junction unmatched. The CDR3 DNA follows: TGCGCCAGCAGCTTGGGGGCTAGCGGGGGGAACCAAGAGACCCAGTACTTC. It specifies CASSLGASGGNQETQYF.

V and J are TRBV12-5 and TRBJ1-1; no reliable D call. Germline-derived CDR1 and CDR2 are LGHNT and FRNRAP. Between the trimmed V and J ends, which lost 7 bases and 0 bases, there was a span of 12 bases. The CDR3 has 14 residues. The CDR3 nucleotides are TGTGCTAGTGCCCCCGACACCGTGAACACTGAAGCTTTCTTT. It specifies CASAPDTVNTEAFF.

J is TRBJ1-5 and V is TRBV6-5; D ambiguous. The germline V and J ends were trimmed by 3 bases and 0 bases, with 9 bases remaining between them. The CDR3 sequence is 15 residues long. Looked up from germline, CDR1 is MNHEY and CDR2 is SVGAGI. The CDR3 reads CASSYNGNSNQPQHF. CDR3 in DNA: TGTGCCAGCAGTTATAACGGTAATAGCAATCAGCCCCAGCATTTT.

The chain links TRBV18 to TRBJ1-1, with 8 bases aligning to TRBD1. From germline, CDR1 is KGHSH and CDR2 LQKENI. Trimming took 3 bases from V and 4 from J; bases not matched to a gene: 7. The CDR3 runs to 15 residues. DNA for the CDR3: TGTGCCAGCTCACCGACCGGGACAGGCATCACTGAAGCTTTCTTT. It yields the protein CASSPTGTGITEAFF.